Each of the 3 T cell receptor beta chains below was sequenced from the same sample in a study of blood T cell repertoires in COVID-19. Sequenced by immunoSEQ multiplex PCR; TCRdb stores in-frame clones only, minus some. The sample has about 400,000 clones, 88% seen once. Sequencing used PBMCs or T cells enriched from blood (not recorded which). Source of these receptors: a woman between 35 and 50 years old with acute COVID-19.

The gene calls are TRBV7-8 and TRBJ1-6, with a weak D call TRBD1 (6 bases). V lost 2 bases and J 0 bases, leaving 17 bases between the germline ends. The CDR3 contains 19 residues. Per germline, CDR1 SGHVS and CDR2 FQNEAQ. The CDR3 coding sequence is TGTGCCAGCAGCTTAAAGGGGGACGTCTGGAGCTCCTATAATTCACCCCTCCACTTT. Its translation: CASSLKGDVWSSYNSPLHF.

The rearrangement links TRBV30 to TRBJ1-1; D is uncertain. V was cut by 5 bases and J by 0 bases, with 13 bases left in between. CDR1 and CDR2 from the germline V gene are GTSNPN and SVGIG (reference sequence). The CDR3 is 14 amino acids. The CDR3 nucleotides are TGTGCCTGGGGGCCTGATTCTATGAACACTGAAGCTTTCTTT. Its translation: CAWGPDSMNTEAFF.

This chain joins TRBV10-2 and TRBJ1-6, with D possibly being TRBD1 (6 bases). Germline V gives CDR1 WSHSY, CDR2 SAAADI. V shed 0 bases and J shed 8 bases, with 8 bases lying between them. This CDR3 spans 14 amino acids. DNA of the CDR3: TGCGCCAGCAGTGAGTCAGGGGGGGATTCACCCCTCCACTTT. It is translated as CASSESGGDSPLHF.